Following are 4 T cell receptor beta chains from one sample sequenced in a study of blood T cell repertoires in COVID-19. TCRdb keeps only in-frame clones here, not all; method: immunoSEQ multiplex PCR. This table has approximately 35,000 clones, roughly 88% appearing once. Sequenced input: peripheral blood. Source of these receptors: a human donor in a cohort sampled during active COVID-19.

The chain joins TRBV28 to TRBJ1-1; 11 nucleotides align to TRBD1. V trimming: 5 bases; J trimming: 5 bases; junction bases outside the gene matches: 7. The CDR3 runs 15 residues. Germline CDR1 is MDHEN and CDR2 is SYDVKM. CDR3 protein: CASSVRTGGRTEAFF. CDR3 coding DNA: TGTGCCAGCAGTGTTCGGACAGGGGGCCGGACTGAAGCTTTCTTT. The full variable domain, rest sourced from reference TRBV28 and TRBJ1-1, is DVKVTQSSRYLVKRTGEKVFLECVQDMDHENMFWYRQDPGLGLRLIYFSYDVKMKEKGDIPEGYSVSREKKERFSLILESASTNQTSMYLCASSVRTGGRTEAFFGQGTRLTVV.

The chain is built from TRBV6-6 and TRBJ2-7; 9 bases line up with TRBD1. The CDR3 has 14 amino acids. J gave up 6 bases and V 5 bases, and 8 bases lay outside the gene matches. The V gene's germline CDR1 is MNHNY and CDR2 SVGAGI (reference sequence). The CDR3 coding sequence is TGTGCCAGCAGTCTACAGGGGGCCATTCGCGAGCAGTACTTC. Amino acid sequence: CASSLQGAIREQYF.

The J gene is TRBJ1-1, the V gene TRBV7-9; no definite D call. CDR3 length: 13 amino acids. Per the germline V gene, CDR1 is SEHNR and CDR2 is FQNEAQ (reference sequence). V lost 2 bases and J lost 5, with 9 bases in between. The CDR3 DNA reads TGTGCCAGCAGCTTATCCGGGAAGACTGAAGCTTTCTTT. Amino acid sequence: CASSLSGKTEAFF.

The V call is TRBV11-2, the J call TRBJ1-6; the D gene is possibly TRBD1 (5 bases). Germline V lookup: CDR1 SGHAT, CDR2 FQNNGV. The V end lost 2 bases, the J end lost 10 bases, and 12 bases lay between the germline ends. The CDR3 totals 14 residues. DNA for the CDR3: TGTGCCAGCAGCTTAACCAGGGCTCGGTCACCCCTCCACTTT. Translating gives CASSLTRARSPLHF. The complete variable domain, with remaining parts taken from reference TRBV11-2 and TRBJ1-6, reads EAGVAQSPRYKIIEKRQSVAFWCNPISGHATLYWYQQILGQGPKLLIQFQNNGVVDDSQLPKDRFSAERLKGVDSTLKIQPAKLEDSAVYLCASSLTRARSPLHFGNGTRLTVT.